This T cell receptor beta chain is drawn from a study of healthy donors' naive CD4 and CD8 T cells (dated by TCRdb to 2014 to 2015). Broadly, across the study: Donor selection covered three age groups (20-25, 40-50 and 60-70 years) with five to seven people in each, and the resulting cohort had a mean age of roughly 45 and was half female. Peripheral blood mononuclear cells were obtained from 18 unrelated, healthy individuals. For TCR alpha, a new primer set was designed to cover all functional IMGT alpha gene variants, and all other steps followed the beta-chain workflow. To check how TCR variation relates to lineage commitment, the researchers sequenced rearranged TCR alpha and beta chains taken from naive CD4+ and CD8+ T cells. The donors were HLA-typed by sequencing at HLA-A, -B, -C, -DRB1, -DQB1 and -DPB1, using the SBTexcellerator protocol, an ABI3130xl analyzer and SBTengine software.

Spanning cysteine to phenylalanine, the CDR3 consists of 18 amino acids. CDR3 DNA only is kept here, 54 bases in frame from base 1. After removal of 2 bases from V and 4 bases from J, the junction retains 13 bases not matched to a gene. Via the germline V gene, CDR1 is MNHEY and CDR2 SVGAGI. This clonotype has just a few counts. The antigen this receptor binds is unknown. Base qualities are not at hand, and no much larger clone is one base apart. Cells with a CD4+CD8-CD45RO-CD45RA+ profile were isolated by FACS and defined as naive CD4+ T cells, and those with a CD8+CD4-CD45RA+CD27bright profile were defined as naive CD8+ T cells. The antibodies used for sorting targeted CD4 (RPA-T4), CD8 (SK1), CD27 (O323), CD45RA (HI100) and CD45RO (UCHL1). These reads were obtained on a 454 GS FLX Titanium. TCR libraries were built from around 500 ng of total RNA with a previously published linear amplification protocol. The Roche/454 Genome Sequencer with Titanium chemistry was used for sequencing. As for how the authors treated the data: 78,498 rearranged TCR alpha transcripts were sequenced from four or five of the healthy donors. Unique TCR clonotypes were defined by the CDR3 junction under IMGT nomenclature, and duplicate transcripts were removed. Using logistic regression in R 2.13.0, the researchers modeled CD4 versus CD8 status as a function of V and J genes, with an adjustment for donor effects and a Bonferroni correction for multiple testing. TCRdb itself trimmed the public reads at Q25 with fastp, ran MiXCR and retained productive beta chains. Under each unique CDR3 protein, matching rows form one entry showing the most common genes and DNA. TCRdb's processing, not the study's, gives the V and J calls here. This sample holds about 180,000 distinct CDR3 sequences; around 70% were observed only once. The ten largest clones represent roughly 2.4% of the sample.

General study outcomes and caveats: V genes, J genes and CDR3 charge together appeared to explain about 13% of CD4/CD8 propensity variance, in a largely additive manner. Bias between naive CD4+ and CD8+ cells was reportedly observed for most V and J gene segments, consistently across donors and independently of HLA genotype. The study did not directly address possible repertoire bias arising from homeostatic proliferation of naive T cells. In both chains, CD4+ lineage was associated with a positively charged CDR3, and CD8+ lineage was associated with a negatively charged CDR3. Because the alpha and beta chains were sequenced in bulk, pairing them was not possible, and so effects of the combined chains went unevaluated.

This receptor was taken from a pool of human donors in good health; the sample pools cells from several healthy donors. The specimen sequenced was naive CD4+ and CD8+ T cells sorted from blood, pooled from several donors. The cell subset or site label of this sample denotes: FACS-sorted naive CD4+ (CD45RO-CD45RA+) and naive CD8+ (CD45RA+CD27bright) T cells. The chain couples TRBV6-5 to TRBJ1-2, with 10 junctional bases fitting TRBD1. Here is the DNA: TGTGCCAGCAGTTACGGCCGGGGACAGGGGTTCCTTAGCTATGGCTACACCTTC. This yields the protein CASSYGRGQGFLSYGYTF.